This T cell receptor beta chain was identified during a study of cytomegalovirus exposure and HLA in healthy donors. Trimming took 3 bases from V and 0 from J, leaving 20 bases between them. This CDR3 has 19 amino acids. CDR1 is KGHSH, CDR2 LQKENI, per germline. Use of 60 Vbeta and 13 Jbeta primers characterized the PCR. Assay: immunoSEQ multiplex PCR; the TCRdb copy retains only in-frame clones and omits some. Among approximately 130,000 clones listed, more than 65% were seen once. This clone was counted a few times. The chain carries TRBV18 and TRBJ1-4, with D unresolved. Sequencing was done on a sample of PBMCs. The sequence was obtained from a woman aged 18-30 years in good health and CMV-seronegative. CDR3 region: CASSPKVTGTIATNEKLFF. In DNA form, the CDR3 reads TGTGCCAGCTCACCGAAAGTGACTGGTACCATCGCAACTAATGAAAAACTGTTTTTT.